This paragraph reports one T cell receptor (beta chain). Its target antigen remains unknown. The input lacks base qualities; no much larger clone sits a single base away. The trial excluded patients who had a history of autoimmune disease or were on systemic immunosuppression. Peripheral blood for TCR sequencing was drawn from every dose cohort at baseline, at cycle 4 day 1 and at cycle 7 day 1. The samples were drawn from a first-in-human, open-label, multicenter phase I dose-escalation trial of ivuxolimab. The trial enrolled adults with locally advanced or metastatic head and neck squamous cell, hepatocellular, melanoma or renal cell carcinoma. CD4+ and CD8+ T cells were sorted separately from peripheral blood before TCR sequencing. To sequence the TCRbeta CDR3 region, genomic DNA was isolated from the sorted cells. The immunoSEQ Assay was used to sequence the TCRbeta CDR3 regions. TCRdb retrieved this table from immuneACCESS and kept in-frame rearrangements only. Not all clones are present; in checked studies, unresolved V genes account for under half, and no reason is known for the remainder. Across this sample there are 15,000 or so clones, with 60% to 85% seen only once. The ten largest account for about 15% of the sample.

Inclusive of the bounding cysteine and phenylalanine, the CDR3 is 13 residues long. Solely the CDR3 DNA is kept, with 39 bases framed from the first base. Via the germline V gene, CDR1 is SGHTA and CDR2 FQGNSA. The junction shows trimming of 1 base on V and 6 bases on J, plus 7 bases between the germline ends. This entry is derived from a study of OX40 agonist ivuxolimab in advanced cancers. Describing the broader study: The costimulatory receptor OX40 (CD134) was targeted by ivuxolimab, a fully human IgG2 agonistic monoclonal antibody. Intravenous ivuxolimab was administered to patients every 2 weeks at six dose levels: 0.01, 0.1, 0.3, 1.5, 3 and 10 mg/kg. The purpose of peripheral TCRbeta sequencing was to test whether ivuxolimab changed TCR sequence diversity and led to clonal T-cell expansion. The paper describes the monotherapy dose-escalation part (N ≈ 50 patients) of the phase I trial of ivuxolimab. Partial responses occurred in three dose-escalation patients, of whom one had hepatocellular carcinoma and two had cutaneous melanoma. A male proportion of nearly 85% and a mean age of roughly 55 years, ranging from 23 to 79, were recorded for the dose-escalation cohort. Prior anti-PD-1, anti-PD-L1 or anti-CTLA-4 therapy was permitted, and approximately 42% of dose-escalation patients had received checkpoint inhibitors. Of the roughly 54 dose-escalation patients, hepatocellular carcinoma was present in around 20, melanoma in approximately 15, renal cell carcinoma in 9 and head and neck cancer in 9.

Broader findings and caveats from the paper: In the 0.1-3.0 mg/kg groups, partial responders had among the lowest normalized peripheral clonal expansion, particularly in CD8+ T cells. At doses of 0.1 to 3.0 mg/kg, clonal expansion of both CD4+ and CD8+ blood T cells was observed from baseline to week 6. The antigen specificity of the clonally expanded peripheral T cells was not determined. Low levels of normalized T-cell clonal expansion were also shown by some nonresponding patients. After ivuxolimab, CD8+ T cells had more expanded clones than CD4+ T cells on average.

This specimen was CD4+ or CD8+ T cells sorted from blood, taken in a trial of the OX40 agonist ivuxolimab. The clonotype originates from an adult with an advanced solid tumor such as melanoma, head and neck, liver or kidney cancer. This receptor chain uses TRBV7-2 and TRBJ2-1; TRBD1 might be the D gene, on 6 matching bases. The DNA reads TGTGCCAGCAGCTTAGAGGGGGTCAATGAGCAGTTCTTC. Its product reads: CASSLEGVNEQFF.